The table lists the clone carrying this TCR beta chain with a few counts. Methods used by the authors: Amplification of reference gene primers was used by the study to estimate nucleated cell counts. The data were produced by immunoSEQ multiplex PCR, yet TCRdb's version contains in-frame clones alone and is incomplete. From that table come the V and J calls and clone size; the DNA was used to work out D and trimming. This sample has about 240,000 clones, with around 84% found just once. This sample was included in a study of blood T cell repertoires in COVID-19. For the study at large: Donors in the United States, Italy and Spain gave samples during acute or convalescent COVID-19.

V was cut by 2 bases and J by 6 bases, with 11 bases left in between. There are 15 residues in the CDR3. From germline, CDR1 is MNHEY and CDR2 SVGAGI. This sequence joins TRBV6-5 and TRBJ1-6; D ambiguous. The sequenced sample was peripheral blood. This receptor was taken from a woman between 18 and 29 years old with acute or convalescent COVID-19. CDR3 nucleotide sequence: TGTGCCAGCAGTTACGACGGGATGACTAATTCACCCCTCCACTTT. Translation: CASSYDGMTNSPLHF.